This is a list of T cell receptor beta chains from one sample in a study of T cell repertoires in cytomegalovirus infection. MiXCR was run by TCRdb on the reads, yielding one entry per CDR3 protein. The data contain 550,000 to 850,000 distinct CDR3 sequences, 33% of them singletons. These receptors have no identified antigens. The source material was cultured PBMCs, sampled from culture after CMV antigen stimulation. These TCRs come from a human donor in good health (CMV status not recorded). Some clones in this sample may be carry-over from other donors' samples. CDR3s include the opening cysteine and the closing phenylalanine or tryptophan. The D gene is left open where the match is weak. The size field is filled for only some rows; it gives once, few, many or a size class.

clone size,J gene,V gene,D gene,CDR3 protein,CDR3 DNA
NA,TRBJ2-2,TRBV7-2,NA,CASSTRKAGELFF,TGTGCCAGCAGCACACGGAAGGCCGGGGAGCTGTTTTTT
NA,TRBJ2-1,TRBV10-3,TRBD2,CAIRAGGVSNEQFF,TGTGCCATCAGGGCGGGGGGGGTTTCCAATGAGCAGTTCTTC
NA,TRBJ2-1,TRBV6-6,TRBD2,CASRPGQKAGVSNEQFF,TGTGCCAGCAGGCCCGGCCAAAAGGCGGGAGTTTCTAATGAGCAGTTCTTC
many,TRBJ2-7,TRBV7-8,TRBD2,CASSLLTPGTSGRYEQYF,TGTGCCAGCAGCTTACTCACACCCGGGACTAGCGGGAGATACGAGCAGTACTTC
few,TRBJ2-3,TRBV2,NA,CASREQGMGADTQYF,TGTGCCAGCAGGGAGCAGGGGATGGGCGCAGATACGCAGTATTTT
NA,TRBJ2-7,TRBV7-9,NA,CASSLSLTPYEQYF,TGTGCCAGCAGCTTATCTTTAACGCCATACGAGCAGTACTTC
many,TRBJ2-7,TRBV7-8,NA,CASSRRGAKYEQYF,TGTGCCAGCAGCCGACGGGGGGCAAAGTACGAGCAGTACTTC
NA,TRBJ2-3,TRBV6-1,TRBD2,CASKRSSGRVSDTQYF,TGTGCCAGCAAGAGAAGTAGCGGGAGGGTGTCAGATACGCAGTATTTT
NA,TRBJ2-5,TRBV12-3/TRBV12-4,TRBD2,CASRYSTSGGETQYF,TGTGCCAGCAGATACTCGACTAGCGGGGGTGAGACCCAGTACTTC
NA,TRBJ2-1,TRBV2,NA,CASSEEYYNEQFF,TGTGCCAGCAGTGAGGAGTACTACAATGAGCAGTTCTTC
NA,TRBJ2-7,TRBV10-3,NA,CATYRSGEQYF,TGTGCCACCTACAGGAGCGGCGAGCAGTACTTC
few,TRBJ1-4,TRBV6-6,NA,CASTAGWEKLFF,TGTGCCAGCACCGCGGGCTGGGAAAAACTGTTTTTT
many,TRBJ1-3,TRBV7-2,NA,CASSPQGSGNTIYF,TGTGCCAGCAGCCCTCAGGGCTCTGGAAACACCATATATTTT
few,TRBJ1-1,TRBV6-2/TRBV6-3,NA,CASSHPRGARVAAFF,TGTGCCAGCAGCCACCCCAGGGGCGCTCGGGTTGCGGCTTTCTTT
few,TRBJ2-5,TRBV7-9,NA,CASSEDASRDPGETQYF,TGTGCCAGCAGCGAAGATGCTAGCCGTGACCCGGGAGAGACCCAGTACTTC
NA,TRBJ2-7,TRBV7-2,NA,CASRPPAGSYEQYF,TGTGCCAGCAGACCCCCGGCAGGTTCCTACGAGCAGTACTTC
NA,TRBJ1-1,TRBV20-1,TRBD1,CSARDRVLTEAFF,TGCAGTGCTCGGGACAGGGTGCTCACTGAAGCTTTCTTT
few,TRBJ2-3,TRBV4-2,NA,CASSQDPGSTDTQYF,TGTGCCAGCAGCCAAGACCCGGGTAGCACAGATACGCAGTATTTT
NA,TRBJ2-5,TRBV7-6,NA,CASSRRDRLETQYF,TGTGCCAGCAGCCGCAGAGACAGGTTAGAGACCCAGTACTTC
NA,TRBJ2-2,TRBV10-3,NA,CAMTAAGSTGELFF,TGTGCCATGACAGCGGCGGGATCCACCGGGGAGCTGTTTTTT
NA,TRBJ2-3,TRBV7-6,NA,CASSLEDGGGTDTQYF,TGTGCCAGCAGCTTAGAAGACGGGGGTGGCACAGATACGCAGTATTTT
once,TRBJ2-7,TRBV5-6,TRBD1,CASSSLEGRGYSEQYF,TGTGCCAGCAGCTCCCTGGAAGGCAGGGGGTATTCCGAGCAGTACTTC
few,TRBJ2-7,TRBV7-6,NA,CASSLRAGQSYEQYF,TGTGCCAGCAGCTTAAGGGCGGGCCAATCCTACGAGCAGTACTTC
NA,TRBJ2-5,TRBV5-5,NA,CASSLGQGKTQYF,TGTGCCAGCAGCTTGGGGCAGGGGAAGACCCAGTACTTC
NA,TRBJ2-3,TRBV6-2/TRBV6-3,TRBD1,CASIEQGATDTQYF,TGTGCCAGCATTGAACAGGGGGCGACAGATACGCAGTATTTT
NA,TRBJ2-1,TRBV5-6,TRBD1,CASTSGTGWNEQFF,TGTGCCAGCACCTCCGGGACAGGGTGGAATGAGCAGTTCTTC
few,TRBJ2-1,TRBV20-1,TRBD2,CSVPRTSGGTYNEQFF,TGCAGTGTCCCACGCACTAGCGGGGGGACTTACAATGAGCAGTTCTTC
NA,TRBJ2-2,TRBV11-2,TRBD1,CASSMGQGFARNTGELFF,TGTGCCAGCAGCATGGGACAGGGATTCGCTAGAAACACCGGGGAGCTGTTTTTT
few,TRBJ1-2,TRBV6-6,NA,CASSYMEPWAYGYTF,TGTGCCAGCAGTTACATGGAGCCCTGGGCCTATGGCTACACCTTC
once,TRBJ2-1,TRBV10-2,NA,CASSVALYNEQFF,TGCGCCAGCAGTGTGGCCCTCTACAATGAGCAGTTCTTC
NA,TRBJ1-2,TRBV12-3/TRBV12-4,NA,CASSRQNRDGYTF,TGTGCCAGCAGTCGGCAAAACAGGGATGGCTACACCTTC
NA,TRBJ2-3,TRBV12-3/TRBV12-4,NA,CASSQESYKTDTQYF,TGTGCCAGCAGCCAAGAATCCTACAAGACAGATACGCAGTATTTT
few,TRBJ2-1,TRBV6-2/TRBV6-3,TRBD2,CASSSPLAGGSDEQFF,TGTGCCAGCAGTTCTCCCCTAGCGGGAGGGTCCGATGAGCAGTTCTTC
NA,TRBJ2-1,TRBV7-2,NA,CASSLVLPLDDEQSF,TGTGCCAGCAGCTTAGTCCTCCCTTTGGACGATGAGCAGTCCTTC
NA,TRBJ1-5,TRBV7-6,NA,CASSLRRDKPQHF,TGTGCCAGCAGCTTAAGGCGGGATAAGCCCCAGCATTTT
NA,TRBJ2-5,TRBV11-2,NA,CASSLEVGRARETQYF,TGTGCCAGCAGCTTAGAAGTGGGGCGGGCTCGAGAGACCCAGTACTTC
few,TRBJ2-1,TRBV11-2,NA,CASSPYPGESDNEQFF,TGTGCCAGCAGCCCCTATCCGGGGGAGAGTGACAATGAGCAGTTCTTC
many,TRBJ1-5,TRBV7-2,NA,CASSFVTGSNQPQHF,TGTGCCAGCAGCTTCGTGACTGGAAGCAATCAGCCCCAGCATTTT
few,TRBJ2-1,TRBV6-2/TRBV6-3,NA,CASSYHRSSYNEQFF,TGTGCCAGCAGTTATCACAGGAGCTCCTACAATGAGCAGTTCTTC
NA,TRBJ2-1,TRBV12-3/TRBV12-4,NA,CASSPRLLYNEQFF,TGTGCCAGCAGTCCCCGGTTGTTATACAATGAGCAGTTCTTC
NA,TRBJ2-7,TRBV11-2,NA,CASSLAQDNSYEQYF,TGTGCCAGCAGCTTAGCCCAGGACAACTCCTACGAGCAGTACTTC
NA,TRBJ1-1,TRBV7-9,NA,CASSPGGMTTGEAFF,TGTGCCAGCAGCCCAGGAGGGATGACCACTGGTGAAGCTTTCTTT
NA,TRBJ2-1,TRBV25-1,NA,CASSEAGFNEQFF,TGTGCCAGCAGTGAAGCGGGGTTCAATGAGCAGTTCTTC
NA,TRBJ1-6,TRBV7-8,NA,CASSPYRDTSPLHF,TGTGCCAGCAGCCCATACAGGGATACGTCACCCCTCCACTTT
few,TRBJ1-1,TRBV10-2,NA,CASSEPGMNTEAFF,TGCGCCAGCAGTGAGCCGGGGATGAACACTGAAGCTTTCTTT
many,TRBJ2-1,TRBV7-2,TRBD1,CASSSPYQGESSYNEQFF,TGTGCCAGCAGCTCACCTTATCAGGGGGAAAGCTCCTACAATGAGCAGTTCTTC
few,TRBJ2-7,TRBV12-3/TRBV12-4,NA,CASSFGFKSYEQYF,TGTGCCAGCAGTTTTGGCTTTAAATCCTACGAGCAGTACTTC
NA,TRBJ2-5,TRBV2,TRBD1,CASSEALGTGFETQYF,TGTGCCAGCAGTGAAGCGCTTGGGACAGGGTTTGAGACCCAGTACTTC
NA,TRBJ1-2,TRBV25-1,NA,CATGGAGGYTF,TGTGCCACCGGGGGCGCCGGTGGCTACACCTTC
NA,TRBJ2-1,TRBV12-3/TRBV12-4,NA,CASTFGGDEQFF,TGTGCCAGCACCTTCGGGGGAGATGAGCAGTTCTTC
few,TRBJ2-2,TRBV6-6,TRBD2,CASSYSGRRELFF,TGTGCCAGCAGTTACTCCGGGAGGCGGGAGCTGTTTTTT
few,TRBJ2-5,TRBV19,NA,CASSANRVGETQYF,TGTGCCAGTAGTGCCAACAGGGTTGGAGAGACCCAGTACTTC